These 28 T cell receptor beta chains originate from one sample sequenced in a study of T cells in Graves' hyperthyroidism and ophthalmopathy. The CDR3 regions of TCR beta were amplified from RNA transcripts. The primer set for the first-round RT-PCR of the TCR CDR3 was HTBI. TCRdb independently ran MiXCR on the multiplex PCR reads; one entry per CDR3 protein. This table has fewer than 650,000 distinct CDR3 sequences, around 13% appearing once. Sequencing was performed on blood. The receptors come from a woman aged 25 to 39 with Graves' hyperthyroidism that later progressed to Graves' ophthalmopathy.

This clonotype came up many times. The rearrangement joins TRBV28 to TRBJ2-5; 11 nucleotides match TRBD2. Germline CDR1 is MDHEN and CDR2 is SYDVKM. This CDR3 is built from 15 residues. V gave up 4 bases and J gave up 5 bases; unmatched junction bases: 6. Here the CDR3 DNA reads TGTGCCAGCAGTTCGAGACTAGCGGGACTGGAGACCCAGTACTTC. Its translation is CASSSRLAGLETQYF.

DNA of the CDR3: TGTGCCAGCAGCTTAGATCCCCTCATCAGCGGCAGGCCCTACGAGCAGTACTTC. Encoded protein: CASSLDPLISGRPYEQYF. The chain is built from TRBV11-2 and TRBJ2-7; D might be TRBD2 (5 bases). Germline loops: CDR1 SGHAT, CDR2 FQNNGV. V was trimmed by 0 bases and J by 2 bases, leaving 20 bases between them. This CDR3 is 18 amino acids long.

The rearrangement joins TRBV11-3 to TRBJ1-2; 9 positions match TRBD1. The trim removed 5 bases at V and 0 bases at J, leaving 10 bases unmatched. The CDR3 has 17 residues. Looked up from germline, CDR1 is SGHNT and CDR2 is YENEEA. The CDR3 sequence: CASSTSGQGTTNYGYTF. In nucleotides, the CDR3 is TGTGCCAGCAGCACCTCGGGACAGGGAACAACTAACTATGGCTACACCTTC.

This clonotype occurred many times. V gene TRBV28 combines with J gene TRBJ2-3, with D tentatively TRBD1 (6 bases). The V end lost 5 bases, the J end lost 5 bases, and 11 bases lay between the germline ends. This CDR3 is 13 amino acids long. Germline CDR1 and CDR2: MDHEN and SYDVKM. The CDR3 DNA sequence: TGTGCCAGCAGTCAGCCACAGGGAGATACGCAGTATTTT. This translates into CASSQPQGDTQYF. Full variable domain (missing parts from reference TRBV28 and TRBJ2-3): DVKVTQSSRYLVKRTGEKVFLECVQDMDHENMFWYRQDPGLGLRLIYFSYDVKMKEKGDIPEGYSVSREKKERFSLILESASTNQTSMYLCASSQPQGDTQYFGPGTRLTVL.

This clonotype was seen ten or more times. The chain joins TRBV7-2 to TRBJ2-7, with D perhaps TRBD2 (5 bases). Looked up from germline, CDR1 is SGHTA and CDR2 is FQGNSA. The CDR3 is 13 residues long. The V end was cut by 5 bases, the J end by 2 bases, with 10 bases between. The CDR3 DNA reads TGTGCCAGCAGCCCCAAGGGAGCCTACGAGCAGTACTTC. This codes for CASSPKGAYEQYF.

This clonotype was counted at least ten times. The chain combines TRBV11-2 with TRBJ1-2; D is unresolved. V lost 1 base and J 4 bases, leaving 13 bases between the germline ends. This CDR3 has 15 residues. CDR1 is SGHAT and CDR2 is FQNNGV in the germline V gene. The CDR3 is CASSLVSYPPYGYTF. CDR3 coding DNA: TGTGCCAGCAGCTTAGTCAGTTATCCCCCCTATGGCTACACCTTC. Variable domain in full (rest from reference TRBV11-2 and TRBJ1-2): EAGVAQSPRYKIIEKRQSVAFWCNPISGHATLYWYQQILGQGPKLLIQFQNNGVVDDSQLPKDRFSAERLKGVDSTLKIQPAKLEDSAVYLCASSLVSYPPYGYTFGSGTRLTVV.

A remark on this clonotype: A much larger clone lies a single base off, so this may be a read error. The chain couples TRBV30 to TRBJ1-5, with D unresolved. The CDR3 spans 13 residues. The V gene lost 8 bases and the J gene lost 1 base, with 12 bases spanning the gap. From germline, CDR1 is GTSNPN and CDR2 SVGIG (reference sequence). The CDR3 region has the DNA TGTGCCCTGCGAGGACGGAGCAATCAGCCCCAGCATTTT. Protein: CALRGRSNQPQHF.

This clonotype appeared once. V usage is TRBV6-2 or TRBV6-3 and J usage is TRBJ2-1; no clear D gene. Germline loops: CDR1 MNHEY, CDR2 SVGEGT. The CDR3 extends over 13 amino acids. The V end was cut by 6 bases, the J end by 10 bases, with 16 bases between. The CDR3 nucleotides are TGTGCCAGCAGATTAGGCCTCAGTGGGGAGCAGTTCTTC. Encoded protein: CASRLGLSGEQFF.

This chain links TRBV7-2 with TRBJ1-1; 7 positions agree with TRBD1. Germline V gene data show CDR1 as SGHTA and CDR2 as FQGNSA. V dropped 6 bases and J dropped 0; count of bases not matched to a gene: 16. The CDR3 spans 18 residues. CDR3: CASSSHQLGQTMNTEAFF. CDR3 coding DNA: TGTGCCAGCAGTTCCCATCAGCTGGGACAGACTATGAACACTGAAGCTTTCTTT.

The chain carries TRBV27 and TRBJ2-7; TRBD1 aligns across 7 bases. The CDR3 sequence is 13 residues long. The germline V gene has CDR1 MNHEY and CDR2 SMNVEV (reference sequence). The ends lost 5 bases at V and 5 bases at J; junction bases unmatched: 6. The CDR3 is CASSLRGSDEQYF. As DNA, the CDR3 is TGTGCCAGCAGTCTCAGGGGGTCAGACGAGCAGTACTTC.

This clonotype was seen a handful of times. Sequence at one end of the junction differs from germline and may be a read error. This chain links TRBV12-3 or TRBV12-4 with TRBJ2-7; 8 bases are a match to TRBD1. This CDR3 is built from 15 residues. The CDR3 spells CANSFGQGMGYEQYF. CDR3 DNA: TGTGCCAACAGTTTCGGACAGGGAATGGGCTACGAGCAGTACTTC.

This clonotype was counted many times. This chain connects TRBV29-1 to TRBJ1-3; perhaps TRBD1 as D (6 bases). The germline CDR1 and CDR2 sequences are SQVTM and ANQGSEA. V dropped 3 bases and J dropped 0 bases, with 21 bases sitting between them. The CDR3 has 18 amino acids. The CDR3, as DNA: TGCAGCGTTGATCTCGCACCCGGTTACAGGGACTCTGGAAACACCATATATTTT. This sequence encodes CSVDLAPGYRDSGNTIYF.

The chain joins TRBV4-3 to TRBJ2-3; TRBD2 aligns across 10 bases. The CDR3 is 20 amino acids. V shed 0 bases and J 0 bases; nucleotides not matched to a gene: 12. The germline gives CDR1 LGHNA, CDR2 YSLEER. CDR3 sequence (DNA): TGCGCCAGCAGCCAAGAAGCAGGGGCCGGACTAGCGGTTAGCACAGATACGCAGTATTTT. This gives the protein CASSQEAGAGLAVSTDTQYF.

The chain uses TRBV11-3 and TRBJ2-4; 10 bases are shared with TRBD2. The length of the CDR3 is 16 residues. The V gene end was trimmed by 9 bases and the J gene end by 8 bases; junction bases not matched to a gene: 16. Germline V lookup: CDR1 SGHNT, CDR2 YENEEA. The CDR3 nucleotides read TGTGCCAGTAGTAGCTTCGAGCGGGAGGGGTTCCACATTCAGTACTTC. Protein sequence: CASSSFEREGFHIQYF.

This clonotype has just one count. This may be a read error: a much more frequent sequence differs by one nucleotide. DNA of the CDR3: TGCGCCAGCAGCTGGGGGGCAGTACAAGAGACCCAGTACTTC. Encoded protein: CASSWGAVQETQYF. The J gene is TRBJ2-5, the V gene TRBV5-1; TRBD1 or TRBD2 may be the D gene (6 bases each). Per the germline V gene, CDR1 is SGHRS and CDR2 is YFSETQ. V gave up 3 bases and J gave up 2 bases, with 11 bases separating them. The CDR3 covers 14 residues. The variable domain in full, completed from reference TRBV5-1 and TRBJ2-5, reads KAGVTQTPRYLIKTRGQQVTLSCSPISGHRSVSWYQQTPGQGLQFLFEYFSETQRNKGNFPGRFSGRQFSNSRSEMNVSTLELGDSALYLCASSWGAVQETQYFGPGTRLLVL.

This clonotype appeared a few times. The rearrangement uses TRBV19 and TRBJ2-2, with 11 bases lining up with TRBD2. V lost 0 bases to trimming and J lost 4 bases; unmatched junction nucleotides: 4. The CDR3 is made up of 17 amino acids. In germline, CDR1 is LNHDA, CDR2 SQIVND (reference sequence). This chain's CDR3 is CASSIDLAGGPTGELFF. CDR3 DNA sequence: TGTGCCAGTAGTATAGATTTAGCGGGAGGGCCCACCGGGGAGCTGTTTTTT. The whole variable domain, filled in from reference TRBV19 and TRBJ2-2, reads DGGITQSPKYLFRKEGQNVTLSCEQNLNHDAMYWYRQDPGQGLRLIYYSQIVNDFQKGDIAEGYSVSREKKESFPLTVTSAQKNPTAFYLCASSIDLAGGPTGELFFGEGSRLTVL.

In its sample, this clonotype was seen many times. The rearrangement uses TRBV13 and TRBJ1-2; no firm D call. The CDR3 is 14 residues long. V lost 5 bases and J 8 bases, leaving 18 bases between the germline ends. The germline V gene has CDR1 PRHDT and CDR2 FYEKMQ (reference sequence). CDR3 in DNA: TGTGCCAGCAGCACCGGTTCAATGGGAAGGGGCTACACCTTC. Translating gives CASSTGSMGRGYTF.

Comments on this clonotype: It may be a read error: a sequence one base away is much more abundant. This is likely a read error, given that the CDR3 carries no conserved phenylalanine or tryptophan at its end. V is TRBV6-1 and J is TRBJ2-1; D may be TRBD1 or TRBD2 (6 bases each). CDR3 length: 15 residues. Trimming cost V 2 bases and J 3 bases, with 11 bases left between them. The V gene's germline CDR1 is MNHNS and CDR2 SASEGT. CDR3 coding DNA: TGTGCCAGCAGTGAATGGGGGGCAAACTACAATGAGCAGTTCTTA. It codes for CASSEWGANYNEQFL.

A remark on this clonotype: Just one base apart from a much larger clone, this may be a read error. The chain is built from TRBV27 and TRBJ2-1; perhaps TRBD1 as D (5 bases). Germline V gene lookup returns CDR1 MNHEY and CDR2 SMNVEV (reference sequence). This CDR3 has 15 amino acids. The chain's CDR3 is CATGVGAAFYNEEFF. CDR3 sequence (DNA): TGTGCCACCGGTGTTGGGGCAGCTTTTTACAATGAGGAGTTCTTC.

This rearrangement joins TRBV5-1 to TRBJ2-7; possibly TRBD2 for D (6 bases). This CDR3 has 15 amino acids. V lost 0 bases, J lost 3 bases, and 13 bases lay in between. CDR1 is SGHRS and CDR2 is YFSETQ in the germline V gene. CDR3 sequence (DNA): TGCGCCAGCAGCTTGGAGGGACTCCTGGTCTACGAGCAGTACTTC. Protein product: CASSLEGLLVYEQYF.

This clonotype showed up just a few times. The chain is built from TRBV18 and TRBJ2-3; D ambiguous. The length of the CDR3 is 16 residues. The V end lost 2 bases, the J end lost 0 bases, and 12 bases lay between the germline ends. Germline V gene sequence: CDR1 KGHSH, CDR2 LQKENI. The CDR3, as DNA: TGTGCCAGCTCACCAATGAGCCCCCGGAGCACAGATACGCAGTATTTT. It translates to CASSPMSPRSTDTQYF.

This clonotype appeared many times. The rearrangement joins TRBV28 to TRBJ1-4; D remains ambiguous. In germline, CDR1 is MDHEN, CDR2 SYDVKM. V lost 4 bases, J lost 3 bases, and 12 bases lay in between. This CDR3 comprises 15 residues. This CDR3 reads CASSSVTGSNEKLFF. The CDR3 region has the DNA TGTGCCAGCAGTTCAGTGACCGGATCTAATGAAAAACTGTTTTTT.

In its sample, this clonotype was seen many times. The CDR3: CASSPTTNSEKLFF. The CDR3 region has the DNA TGTGCCAGCTCACCAACCACGAATTCGGAAAAACTGTTTTTT. The chain is built from TRBV18 and TRBJ1-4, with D uncertain. CDR1 is KGHSH and CDR2 is LQKENI in the germline V gene. The V end was cut by 2 bases, the J end by 8 bases, with 12 bases between. CDR3 length: 14 amino acids.

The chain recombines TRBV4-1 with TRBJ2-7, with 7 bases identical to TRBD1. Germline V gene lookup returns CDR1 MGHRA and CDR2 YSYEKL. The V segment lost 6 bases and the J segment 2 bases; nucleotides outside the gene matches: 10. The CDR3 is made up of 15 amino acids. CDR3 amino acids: CASSYNYRGPYEQYF. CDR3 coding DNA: TGCGCCAGCAGTTATAATTACAGGGGTCCCTACGAGCAGTACTTC.

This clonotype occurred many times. The CDR3 region is CASGSSRRIVDEQFF. The CDR3 DNA sequence: TGTGCTAGTGGTTCGAGCCGGAGGATCGTCGATGAGCAGTTCTTC. V usage is TRBV12-5 and J usage is TRBJ2-1, with a weak D call TRBD2 (5 bases). This CDR3 contains 15 residues. The V gene's germline CDR1 is LGHNT and CDR2 FRNRAP. V was trimmed by 4 bases and J by 8 bases, leaving 18 bases between them.

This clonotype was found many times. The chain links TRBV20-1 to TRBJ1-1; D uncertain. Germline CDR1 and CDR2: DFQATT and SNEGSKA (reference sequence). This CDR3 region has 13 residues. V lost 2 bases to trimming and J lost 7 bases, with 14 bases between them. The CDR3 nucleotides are TGCAGTGCTAGATTCGCCGTAAGAAGTGAAGCTTTCTTT. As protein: CSARFAVRSEAFF.

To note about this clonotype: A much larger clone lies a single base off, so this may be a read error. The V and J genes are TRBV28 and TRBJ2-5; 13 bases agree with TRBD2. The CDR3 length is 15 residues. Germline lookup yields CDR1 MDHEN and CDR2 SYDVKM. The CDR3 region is CASSRTSGSGETQHF. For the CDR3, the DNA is TGTGCCAGCAGTCGGACTAGCGGGAGTGGAGAGACCCAGCACTTC.

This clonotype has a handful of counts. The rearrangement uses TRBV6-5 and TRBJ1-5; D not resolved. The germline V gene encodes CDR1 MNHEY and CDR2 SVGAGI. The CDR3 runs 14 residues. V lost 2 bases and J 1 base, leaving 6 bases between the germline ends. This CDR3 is CASSYPLSNQPQHF. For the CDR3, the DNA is TGTGCCAGCAGTTACCCTCTAAGCAATCAGCCCCAGCATTTT.